This T cell receptor beta chain was profiled in a study of shared clonotypes between healthy human individuals. The CDR3 is 13 amino acids. Germline CDR1 is SQVTM and CDR2 is ANQGSEA. V was cut by 6 bases and J by 0 bases, with 11 bases left in between. At a deep level, the assay was run. The protocol was immunoSEQ multiplex PCR, while the TCRdb copy is restricted to in-frame clones and leaves out a portion. The sample carries about 2,500,000 clones, more than 90% recorded once. On this clone: The target antigen is unknown.

Study-wide results and limits: The low donor count limited represented genetic and exposure-history diversity. Clonotypes not shared had lower generation probabilities than those common to all four donors. Richness estimates generally favored naive over memory subsets.

This clonotype was sampled from a man aged 18-30 years in good health. The chain is built from TRBV29-1 and TRBJ1-2; unclear D gene. The sequenced sample consisted of naive CD4+ T cells sorted from blood. Subset described: CD45RA+ positively selected. CDR3 in DNA: TGCAGCGTGAGACCCTTAGCTAACTATGGCTACACCTTC. Protein sequence: CSVRPLANYGYTF.